This T cell receptor (beta chain) appears in the sequencing data of a study of blood T cell repertoires in COVID-19. Germline values: CDR1 MDHEN, CDR2 SYDVKM. The CDR3 runs 15 residues. V lost 8 bases, J lost 6 bases, and 9 bases stayed unmatched. Here immunoSEQ multiplex PCR was the method, and the copy in TCRdb shows in-frame clones only, minus some. This sample has 75,000 to 100,000 clones, with around 87% found just once. The sequence was collected from a human donor in a cohort sampled during active COVID-19. The chain carries TRBV28 and TRBJ2-6; 8 positions agree with TRBD1. The specimen was peripheral blood. CDR3 region: CASGRQGLPANVLTF. The CDR3 DNA reads TGTGCCAGCGGACGACAGGGGCTCCCGGCCAACGTCCTGACTTTC. Combining the CDR3 with reference TRBV28 and TRBJ2-6 gives the whole variable domain DVKVTQSSRYLVKRTGEKVFLECVQDMDHENMFWYRQDPGLGLRLIYFSYDVKMKEKGDIPEGYSVSREKKERFSLILESASTNQTSMYLCASGRQGLPANVLTFGAGSRLTVL.